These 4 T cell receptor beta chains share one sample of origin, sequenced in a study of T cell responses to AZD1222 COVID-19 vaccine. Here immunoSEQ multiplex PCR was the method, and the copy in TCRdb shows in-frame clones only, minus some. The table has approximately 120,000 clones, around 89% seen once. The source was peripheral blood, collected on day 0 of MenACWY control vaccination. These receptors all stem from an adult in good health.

The CDR3 nucleotides are TGTGCCAGCAGCTTAGTCCCGGGAAATGAAAAACTGTTTTTT. It translates to CASSLVPGNEKLFF. The J gene is TRBJ1-4, the V gene TRBV7-2, with no clear D. Germline CDR1 SGHTA, CDR2 FQGNSA. The CDR3 runs to 14 residues. V lost 1 base and J 5 bases, leaving 8 bases between the germline ends. The whole variable domain, remainder taken from reference TRBV7-2 and TRBJ1-4, is GAGVSQSPSNKVTEKGKDVELRCDPISGHTALYWYRQSLGQGLEFLIYFQGNSAPDKSGLPSDRFSAERTGGSVSTLTIQRTQQEDSAVYLCASSLVPGNEKLFFGSGTQLSVL.

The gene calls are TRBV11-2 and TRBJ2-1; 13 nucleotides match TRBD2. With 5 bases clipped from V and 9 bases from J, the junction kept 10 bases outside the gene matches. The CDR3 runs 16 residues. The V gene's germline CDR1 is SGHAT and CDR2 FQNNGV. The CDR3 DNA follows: TGTGCCAGCAGCCAACTAGCGGGAGGGCTAGGTCTTGAGCAGTTCTTC. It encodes CASSQLAGGLGLEQFF. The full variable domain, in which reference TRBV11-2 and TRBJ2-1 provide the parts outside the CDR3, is EAGVAQSPRYKIIEKRQSVAFWCNPISGHATLYWYQQILGQGPKLLIQFQNNGVVDDSQLPKDRFSAERLKGVDSTLKIQPAKLEDSAVYLCASSQLAGGLGLEQFFGPGTRLTVL.

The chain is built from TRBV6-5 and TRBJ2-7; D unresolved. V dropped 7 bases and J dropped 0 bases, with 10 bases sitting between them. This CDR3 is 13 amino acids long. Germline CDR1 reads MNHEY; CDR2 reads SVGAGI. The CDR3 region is CASKIDSSYEQYF. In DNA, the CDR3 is TGTGCCAGCAAGATCGATAGCTCCTACGAGCAGTACTTC.

CDR3 protein: CAWTGSIGNTIYF. The CDR3 DNA follows: TGTGCCTGGACAGGTTCAATCGGAAACACCATATATTTT. The J gene is TRBJ1-3, the V gene TRBV30; D gene unclear. Germline V gene lookup returns CDR1 GTSNPN and CDR2 SVGIG (reference sequence). The V gene lost 4 bases and the J gene lost 4 bases, with 11 bases spanning the gap. The CDR3 has 13 amino acids.